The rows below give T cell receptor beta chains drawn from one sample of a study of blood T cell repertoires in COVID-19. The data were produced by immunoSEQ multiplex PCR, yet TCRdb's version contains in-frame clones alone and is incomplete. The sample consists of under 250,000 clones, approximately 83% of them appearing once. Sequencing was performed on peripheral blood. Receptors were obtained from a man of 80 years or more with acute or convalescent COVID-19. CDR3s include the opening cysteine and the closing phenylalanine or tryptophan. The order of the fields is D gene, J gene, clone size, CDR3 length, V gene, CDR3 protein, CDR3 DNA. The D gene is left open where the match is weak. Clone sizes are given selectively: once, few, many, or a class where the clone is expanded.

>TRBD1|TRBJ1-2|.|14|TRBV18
CASSPIDRDYGYTF
TGTGCCAGCTCACCGATCGACAGGGACTATGGCTACACCTTC
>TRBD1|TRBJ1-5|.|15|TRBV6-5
CASRDRGRINQPQHF
TGTGCCAGCAGGGACAGGGGGCGCATCAATCAGCCCCAGCATTTT
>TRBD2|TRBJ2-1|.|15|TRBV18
CASSPPSGGRNEQFF
TGTGCCAGCTCACCCCCTAGCGGGGGTCGCAATGAGCAGTTCTTC
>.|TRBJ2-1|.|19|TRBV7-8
CASSLGQGSSSWSYNEQFF
TGTGCCAGCAGCTTAGGCCAGGGGTCCTCCTCCTGGTCCTACAATGAGCAGTTCTTC
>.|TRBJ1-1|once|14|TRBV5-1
CASSFNTGLSEAFF
TGCGCCAGCAGCTTCAATACAGGGTTGTCTGAAGCTTTCTTT
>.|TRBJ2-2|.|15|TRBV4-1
CASSQTRTNTGELFF
TGCGCCAGCAGCCAGACTAGGACGAACACCGGGGAGCTGTTTTTT
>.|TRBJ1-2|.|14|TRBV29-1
CSVEAGQQVYGYTF
TGCAGCGTTGAAGCCGGACAGCAAGTCTATGGCTACACCTTC
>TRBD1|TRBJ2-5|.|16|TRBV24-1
CATSDRRRGHGETQYF
TGTGCCACCAGTGATCGACGCAGGGGGCACGGAGAGACCCAGTACTTC
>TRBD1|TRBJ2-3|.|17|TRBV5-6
CASSSPLQGYGTDTQYF
TGTGCCAGCAGCTCCCCGCTACAGGGGTATGGTACAGATACGCAGTATTTT
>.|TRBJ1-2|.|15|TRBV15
CATSRERTGIYGYTF
TGTGCCACCAGCAGAGAAAGAACAGGCATCTATGGCTACACCTTC
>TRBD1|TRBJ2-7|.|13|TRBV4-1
CASSQRQGAEQYF
TGCGCCAGCAGCCAAAGACAGGGGGCCGAGCAGTACTTC
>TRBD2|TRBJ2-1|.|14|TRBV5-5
CASIRLAGADEQFF
TGTGCCAGCATTAGACTAGCGGGAGCGGATGAGCAGTTCTTC
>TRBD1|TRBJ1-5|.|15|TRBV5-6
CASSLGDRGRQPQHF
TGTGCCAGCAGCTTGGGGGACAGGGGAAGACAGCCCCAGCATTTT
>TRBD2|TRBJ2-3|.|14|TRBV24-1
CAASTSGGRHTQYF
TGTGCCGCGTCAACTAGCGGGGGTCGTCATACGCAGTATTTT
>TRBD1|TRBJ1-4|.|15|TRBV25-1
CASSDRGQANEKLFF
TGTGCCAGCAGTGACCGAGGACAGGCAAATGAAAAACTGTTTTTT
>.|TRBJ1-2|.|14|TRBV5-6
CASSWAQEHYGYTF
TGTGCCAGCAGCTGGGCACAGGAGCACTATGGCTACACCTTC
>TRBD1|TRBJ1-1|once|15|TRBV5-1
CASSLGGQGGTEAFF
TGCGCCAGCAGCTTGGGGGGACAGGGAGGCACTGAAGCTTTCTTT
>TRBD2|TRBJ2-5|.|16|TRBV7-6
CASSLQTSGWGETQYF
TGTGCCAGCAGCTTACAGACTAGCGGGTGGGGGGAGACCCAGTACTTC
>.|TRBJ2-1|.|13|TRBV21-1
CASSKIMRNEQFF
TGTGCCAGCAGCAAAATTATGCGCAATGAGCAGTTCTTC
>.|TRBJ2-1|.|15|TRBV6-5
CASSYSGASSNEQFF
TGTGCCAGCAGTTACTCGGGGGCCTCCAGTAATGAGCAGTTCTTC
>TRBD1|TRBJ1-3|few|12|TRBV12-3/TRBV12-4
CASTGGRNTIYF
TGTGCCAGCACAGGGGGCAGGAACACCATATATTTT
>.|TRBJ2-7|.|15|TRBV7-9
CASSSGAGVGYEQYF
TGTGCCAGCAGTTCGGGGGCGGGAGTCGGGTACGAGCAGTACTTC
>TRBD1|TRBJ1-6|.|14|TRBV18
CASSLGQGASPLHF
TGTGCCAGCTCACTTGGACAGGGGGCCTCACCCCTCCACTTT
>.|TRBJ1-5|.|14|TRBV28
CASTLPGHGQPQHF
TGTGCCAGCACCCTTCCGGGACATGGTCAGCCCCAGCATTTT
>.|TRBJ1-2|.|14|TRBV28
CASSLTGDNYGYTF
TGTGCCAGCAGTTTAACCGGAGATAACTATGGCTACACCTTC
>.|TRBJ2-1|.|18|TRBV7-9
CASSHRKGQGKSYNEQFF
TGTGCCAGCAGTCACCGGAAGGGGCAGGGAAAGTCCTACAATGAGCAGTTCTTC
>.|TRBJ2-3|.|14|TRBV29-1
CSVALDRRADTQYF
TGCAGCGTTGCCCTCGACCGGCGGGCAGATACGCAGTATTTT
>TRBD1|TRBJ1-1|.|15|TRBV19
CASSSQGAMNTEAFF
TGTGCCAGTTCATCCCAGGGGGCGATGAACACTGAAGCTTTCTTT
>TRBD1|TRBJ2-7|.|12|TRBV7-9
CAWGQGSYEQYF
TGTGCCTGGGGACAGGGATCCTACGAGCAGTACTTC
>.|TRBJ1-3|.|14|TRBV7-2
CASTRGARGNTIYF
TGTGCCAGCACCCGGGGGGCGCGGGGAAACACCATATATTTT
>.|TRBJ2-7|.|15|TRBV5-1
CASSLESGGTYEQYF
TGCGCCAGCAGCTTGGAGTCCGGAGGGACCTACGAGCAGTACTTC
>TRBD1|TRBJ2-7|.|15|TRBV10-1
CASSEQGASTLEQYF
TGCGCCAGCAGTGAACAGGGGGCCTCCACGCTCGAGCAGTACTTC
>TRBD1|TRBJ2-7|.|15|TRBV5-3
CARSPPTGSLYEQYF
TGTGCCAGAAGCCCCCCGACAGGGAGCCTTTACGAGCAGTACTTC
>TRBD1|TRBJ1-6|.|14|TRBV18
CASSGQGDNSPLHF
TGTGCCAGCTCAGGACAGGGGGATAATTCACCCCTCCACTTT
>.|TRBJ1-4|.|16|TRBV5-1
CASSLPRGDGKEKLFF
TGCGCCAGCAGCCTCCCACGGGGAGACGGGAAGGAAAAACTGTTTTTT
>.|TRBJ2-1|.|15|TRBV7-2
CASSLRTVPYNEQFF
TGTGCCAGCAGCTTAAGGACTGTACCCTACAATGAGCAGTTCTTC
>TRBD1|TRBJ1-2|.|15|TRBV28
CASSAPTGRGYGYTF
TGTGCCAGCAGTGCCCCGACAGGGCGCGGCTATGGCTACACCTTC
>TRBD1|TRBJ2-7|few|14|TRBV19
CASSIGTGNYEQYF
TGTGCCAGTAGTATTGGGACAGGGAACTACGAGCAGTACTTC
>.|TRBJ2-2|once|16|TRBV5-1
CASSLGAVINTGELFF
TGCGCCAGCAGCTTGGGGGCCGTAATAAACACCGGGGAGCTGTTTTTT
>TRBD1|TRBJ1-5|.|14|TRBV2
CASSGDRGNQPQHF
TGTGCCAGCAGTGGGGACAGGGGCAATCAGCCCCAGCATTTT